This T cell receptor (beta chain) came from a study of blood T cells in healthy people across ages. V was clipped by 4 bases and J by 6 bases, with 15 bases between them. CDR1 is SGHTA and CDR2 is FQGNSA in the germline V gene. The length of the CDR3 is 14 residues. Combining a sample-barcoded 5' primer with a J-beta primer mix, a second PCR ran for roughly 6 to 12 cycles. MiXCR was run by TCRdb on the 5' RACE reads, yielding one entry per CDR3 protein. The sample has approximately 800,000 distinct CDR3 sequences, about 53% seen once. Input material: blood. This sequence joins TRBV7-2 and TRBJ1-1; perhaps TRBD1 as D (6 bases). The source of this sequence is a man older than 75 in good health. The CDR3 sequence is CASSSIQGYAEAFF. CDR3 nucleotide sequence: TGTGCCAGCAGCTCAATACAGGGCTACGCTGAAGCTTTCTTT.